One sample yielded the 7 T cell receptor beta chains listed below, sequenced in a study of T cells after yellow fever vaccination. TCRdb redid the calling of the 5' RACE reads with MiXCR, one entry per CDR3 protein. The sample has about 240,000 distinct CDR3 sequences, about 3.9% seen once; the top ten hold about 20%. The sequences come from PBMCs, collected 15 days after the yellow fever booster vaccination. These receptors were obtained from a young man who received the YFV17D yellow fever vaccine.

This clonotype has at least ten counts. The CDR3 region has the DNA TGTGCCAGCAGCCCGGTCCGAGGGGAGACCCAGTACTTC. It translates to CASSPVRGETQYF. The chain carries TRBV7-2 and TRBJ2-5; D perhaps matches TRBD2 (5 bases). There are 13 residues in the CDR3. V was cut by 5 bases and J by 5 bases, with 12 bases left in between. Looked up from germline, CDR1 is SGHTA and CDR2 is FQGNSA. Full variable domain (remainder filled in from reference TRBV7-2 and TRBJ2-5): GAGVSQSPSNKVTEKGKDVELRCDPISGHTALYWYRQSLGQGLEFLIYFQGNSAPDKSGLPSDRFSAERTGGSVSTLTIQRTQQEDSAVYLCASSPVRGETQYFGPGTRLLVL.

This clonotype was observed at least ten times. This sequence joins TRBV11-2 and TRBJ1-1; tentative D call: TRBD1 (5 bases). Trimming cost V 3 bases and J 8 bases, with 16 bases left between them. CDR3 length: 14 residues. Germline V lookup: CDR1 SGHAT, CDR2 FQNNGV. The CDR3 sequence is CASSLRGRVGEAFF. The CDR3 nucleotides are TGTGCCAGCAGCTTGCGAGGCAGGGTAGGAGAAGCTTTCTTT.

This clonotype was seen many times. The chain couples TRBV29-1 to TRBJ1-1, with 7 bases that match TRBD1. Germline V gene sequence: CDR1 SQVTM, CDR2 ANQGSEA. The CDR3 loop spans 14 amino acids. V lost 7 bases and J lost 11; bases outside the gene matches: 19. CDR3 in amino acids: CSAETDSPGGRAFF. The DNA of the CDR3 is TGCAGCGCCGAAACGGATTCCCCAGGGGGACGGGCTTTCTTT.

This clonotype was counted many times. The chain uses TRBV7-3 and TRBJ2-5; 12 bases map to TRBD2. This CDR3 is 16 amino acids long. Per germline, CDR1 SGHTA and CDR2 FQGTGA. After removal of 3 bases from V and 6 bases from J, the junction contained 8 bases not matched to a gene. The CDR3 spells CASSFTSGGSWQTQYF. The CDR3 DNA reads as TGTGCCAGCAGCTTTACTAGCGGGGGGTCTTGGCAGACCCAGTACTTC. Variable domain in full (rest from reference TRBV7-3 and TRBJ2-5): GAGVSQTPSNKVTEKGKYVELRCDPISGHTALYWYRQSLGQGPEFLIYFQGTGAADDSGLPNDRFFAVRPEGSVSTLKIQRTERGDSAVYLCASSFTSGGSWQTQYFGPGTRLLVL.

This clonotype has at least ten counts. The genes are TRBV4-3 and TRBJ2-7; D possibly corresponds to TRBD1 (5 bases). The ends were cut back, 0 bases at V and 2 bases at J, with 14 bases in the middle. CDR3 length: 16 amino acids. The germline V gene has CDR1 LGHNA and CDR2 YSLEER. The CDR3 is CASSQDATGPPYEQYF. CDR3 sequence (DNA): TGCGCCAGCAGCCAAGATGCCACAGGTCCCCCCTACGAGCAGTACTTC.

This clonotype was seen many times. The chain employs TRBV20-1 and TRBJ2-2, with D perhaps matching TRBD1 (5 bases). This CDR3 comprises 12 residues. The V and J ends lost 0 bases and 6 bases respectively, with 5 bases between them. CDR1 and CDR2 (germline): DFQATT, SNEGSKA (reference sequence). CDR3 sequence: CSAREGPGELFF. The CDR3 DNA reads TGCAGTGCTAGAGAGGGGCCCGGGGAGCTGTTTTTT.

This clonotype was observed a few times. The chain has TRBV5-4 and TRBJ2-4; tentative D call: TRBD2 (5 bases). This CDR3 has 18 residues. V shed 3 bases and J shed 6 bases, with 25 bases lying between them. Per germline, CDR1 SGHNT and CDR2 YYREEE (reference sequence). This chain's CDR3 is CASSSLDWAAEDLNIQYF. In DNA form, the CDR3 reads TGTGCCAGCAGCTCCCTAGACTGGGCGGCGGAGGACTTAAACATTCAGTACTTC.